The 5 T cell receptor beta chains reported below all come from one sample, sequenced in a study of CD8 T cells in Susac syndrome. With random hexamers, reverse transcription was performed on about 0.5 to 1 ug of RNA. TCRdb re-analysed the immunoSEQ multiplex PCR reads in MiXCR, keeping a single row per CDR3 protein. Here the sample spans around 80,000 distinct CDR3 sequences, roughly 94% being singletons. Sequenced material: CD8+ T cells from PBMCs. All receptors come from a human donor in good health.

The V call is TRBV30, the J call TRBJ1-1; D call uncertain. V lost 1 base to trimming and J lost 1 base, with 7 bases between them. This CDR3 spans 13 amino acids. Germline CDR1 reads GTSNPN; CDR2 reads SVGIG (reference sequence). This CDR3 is CAWSGASNTEAFF. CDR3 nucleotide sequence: TGTGCCTGGAGTGGGGCTTCGAACACTGAAGCTTTCTTT.

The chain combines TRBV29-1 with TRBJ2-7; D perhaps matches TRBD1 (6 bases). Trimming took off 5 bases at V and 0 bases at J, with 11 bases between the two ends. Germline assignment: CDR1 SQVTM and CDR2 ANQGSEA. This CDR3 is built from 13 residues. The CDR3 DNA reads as TGCAGCGTTAGGGGGTTCGGCTCCTACGAGCAGTACTTC. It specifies CSVRGFGSYEQYF.

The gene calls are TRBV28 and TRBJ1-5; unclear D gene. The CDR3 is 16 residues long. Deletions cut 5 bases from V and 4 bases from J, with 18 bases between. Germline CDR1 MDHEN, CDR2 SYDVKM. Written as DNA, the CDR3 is TGTGCCAGCAGTCCACCCTCGGGCCTTAGGAATCAGCCCCAGCATTTT. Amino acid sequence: CASSPPSGLRNQPQHF.

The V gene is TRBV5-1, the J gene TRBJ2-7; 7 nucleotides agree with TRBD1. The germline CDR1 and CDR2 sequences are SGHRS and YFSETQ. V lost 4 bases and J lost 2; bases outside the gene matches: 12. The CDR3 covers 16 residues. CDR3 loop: CASSQGIGTEAYEQYF. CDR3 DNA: TGCGCCAGCAGCCAGGGGATTGGGACAGAAGCCTACGAGCAGTACTTC.

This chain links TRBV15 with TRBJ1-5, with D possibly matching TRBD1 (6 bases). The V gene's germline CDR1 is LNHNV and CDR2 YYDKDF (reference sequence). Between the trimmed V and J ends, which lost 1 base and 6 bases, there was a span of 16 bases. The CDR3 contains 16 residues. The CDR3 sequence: CATSRAYQGQSQPQHF. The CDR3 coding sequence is TGTGCCACCAGCAGAGCGTATCAGGGACAAAGTCAGCCCCAGCATTTT.